This T cell receptor beta chain was sequenced for a study of identical twins. Notes on the study in general: Not following the same donors, the study drew its conclusions from cross-sectional statistical analysis.

This clonotype came up many times. Its specificity is unknown. TCRdb itself ran the 5' RACE reads through MiXCR, one entry per CDR3 protein. The sample lists approximately 410,000 distinct CDR3 sequences, approximately 17% occurring once. V lost 8 bases and J lost 3, with 19 bases in between. The CDR3 is 15 residues long. Per germline, CDR1 MNHEY and CDR2 SMNVEV (reference sequence). Sample: naive T cells sorted from blood. This clonotype originated in a man aged 50 to 60 in good health. This rearrangement joins TRBV27 to TRBJ1-1; D may be TRBD1 (5 bases). In nucleotides, the CDR3 is TGTGCCAGCTCCCCCTTAGGGGAAGGGTACACTGAAGCTTTCTTT. Translation: CASSPLGEGYTEAFF.